These 12 T cell receptor beta chains were sequenced from one sample in a study of human T cells and chemical hapten exposure. Stated time point: patch test 2, 6 weeks after DPC sensitization. Treatment given: therapeutic diphenylcyclopropenone sensitization with weekly scalp DPC. MiXCR, run by TCRdb on the RACE reads, gives a single entry per CDR3 protein. The table records approximately 100,000 distinct CDR3 sequences, 9.2% of them present only once. The specimen was whole blood, collected in connection with sensitization to the hapten diphenylcyclopropenone (DPC). These receptors were collected from a woman aged 40 to 50 with alopecia areata. Some clones in this sample may be carry-over from other donors' samples.

The sample holds many counts of this clonotype. The J gene is TRBJ1-2, the V gene TRBV29-1; 8 positions agree with TRBD1. The germline gives CDR1 SQVTM, CDR2 ANQGSEA. The junction had 6 bases not matched to a gene; V was cut back by 4 bases and J by 2 bases. This CDR3 is built from 14 residues. CDR3 amino acids: CSVALGQANYGYTF. For the CDR3, the DNA is TGCAGCGTTGCATTGGGACAGGCAAACTATGGCTACACCTTC.

Only a few counts were recorded for this clonotype. A junction end diverges from the germline sequence, so it may reflect a read error. This chain connects TRBV30 to TRBJ2-7; D gene unclear. Germline V CDR1 and CDR2: GTSNPN, SVGIG (reference sequence). The CDR3 is 11 residues long. CDR3 residues: CAWSVVRKFRF. The CDR3 DNA is TGTGCCTGGAGTGTCGTTAGGAAGTTCCGATTC.

Many counts were recorded for this clonotype. The chain employs TRBV28 and TRBJ1-4, with D hard to call. The CDR3 length is 15 residues. V lost 6 bases, J lost 3 bases, and 14 bases lay in between. The V gene's germline CDR1 is MDHEN and CDR2 SYDVKM. This CDR3 reads CASRTLREANEKLFF. CDR3 bases: TGTGCCAGCAGGACCTTACGGGAGGCTAATGAAAAACTGTTTTTT.

This clonotype was seen more than once but under ten times. The chain is built from TRBV4-3 and TRBJ2-7; 11 bases line up with TRBD2. Germline assignment: CDR1 LGHNA and CDR2 YSLEER. This CDR3 region has 14 residues. V lost 4 bases and J lost 3; bases outside the gene matches: 2. The CDR3 reads CASSLGTSGYEQYF. The CDR3, as DNA: TGCGCCAGCAGCCTTGGGACTAGCGGCTACGAGCAGTACTTC.

V is TRBV12-3 or TRBV12-4 and J is TRBJ1-1, with D unresolved. The CDR3 is 13 amino acids. V was pared by 6 bases and J by 0 bases, with 8 bases between. The CDR3, as DNA: TGTGCCAGCAGACCAACAGTGAACACTGAAGCTTTCTTT. Translating gives CASRPTVNTEAFF.

This clonotype appeared many times. The chain combines TRBV6-4 with TRBJ2-1; 7 bases align to TRBD1. CDR1 MRHNA and CDR2 SNTAGT come from the germline V gene. After removal of 0 bases from V and 4 bases from J, the junction contained 6 bases not matched to a gene. The CDR3 loop spans 16 amino acids. This CDR3 reads CASSDSGTAYYNEQFF. CDR3 sequence (DNA): TGTGCCAGCAGTGACTCGGGGACAGCCTATTACAATGAGCAGTTCTTC.

This clonotype showed up just a few times. For the CDR3, the DNA is TGCAGCGTTGCCACAGAAAGCAATCAGCCCCAGCATTTT. The encoded protein is CSVATESNQPQHF. The V gene is TRBV29-1, the J gene TRBJ1-5; the D is unclear. The CDR3 runs to 13 residues. The germline gives CDR1 SQVTM, CDR2 ANQGSEA. The V end lost 4 bases, the J end lost 1 base, and 8 bases lay between the germline ends.

This clonotype was observed at least ten times. The chain has TRBV7-2 and TRBJ2-7; TRBD2 might be the D (5 bases). V lost 3 bases, J lost 2 bases, and 8 bases lay in between. The germline gives CDR1 SGHTA, CDR2 FQGNSA. This CDR3 is built from 13 residues. The CDR3 coding sequence is TGTGCCAGCAGCTTCGGAGGTACCTACGAGCAGTACTTC. This codes for CASSFGGTYEQYF.

V usage is TRBV2 and J usage is TRBJ1-6, with D perhaps matching TRBD1 (5 bases). Germline assignment: CDR1 SNHLY and CDR2 FYNNEI. The CDR3 has 18 amino acids. Trimming removed 6 bases at V and 0 bases at J, with 18 bases between. CDR3 loop: CASSGRAGWSSYNSPLHF. The CDR3 nucleotides are TGTGCCAGCAGCGGCAGGGCAGGCTGGAGCTCCTATAATTCACCCCTCCACTTT.

The rearrangement uses TRBV18 and TRBJ1-2; D is unclear. The length of the CDR3 is 14 residues. Germline V gene sequence: CDR1 KGHSH, CDR2 LQKENI. Trimming stripped 6 bases from V and 0 bases from J, with 11 bases between. The CDR3 nucleotides read TGTGCCAGCTCTCCTGGGTTGTCTAACTATGGCTACACCTTC. Translation: CASSPGLSNYGYTF.

This clonotype has ten or more counts. The chain has TRBV2 and TRBJ1-5; no firm D call. Germline V gene data show CDR1 as SNHLY and CDR2 as FYNNEI. This CDR3 contains 12 residues. V was cut by 8 bases and J by 3 bases, with 8 bases left in between. The CDR3 sequence: CASEGNNQPQHF. CDR3 DNA sequence: TGTGCCAGCGAAGGTAACAATCAGCCCCAGCATTTT.

This clonotype appeared a few times. The chain is built from TRBV10-2 and TRBJ2-7; D perhaps matches TRBD2 (6 bases). Between the trimmed V and J ends, which lost 2 bases and 2 bases, there was a span of 19 bases. This CDR3 has 17 residues. The germline gives CDR1 WSHSY, CDR2 SAAADI. CDR3 nucleotides: TGCGCCAGCAGTGAGCCACATGGGGCCTCGGGGGCCTACGAGCAGTACTTC. Its translation is CASSEPHGASGAYEQYF.